In this sample, the clone carrying this T cell receptor (beta chain) turned up a few times. Looked up from germline, CDR1 is MDHEN and CDR2 is SYDVKM. The CDR3 sequence is 12 residues long. The V and J ends lost 5 bases and 3 bases respectively, with 7 bases between them. The sample originates from a study of identical twins. TCRdb processed the 5' RACE reads anew with MiXCR; each CDR3 protein has one entry. This sample has roughly 1.6 million distinct CDR3 sequences; about 30% occur once, and the top ten carry about 0.27%. The chain links TRBV28 to TRBJ2-5; D uncertain. The receptor comes from a newborn girl in good health. The specimen sequenced was cord blood. The DNA for the CDR3 is TGTGCCAGCAGTGTAACTAAAGAGACCCAGTACTTC. It yields the protein CASSVTKETQYF.